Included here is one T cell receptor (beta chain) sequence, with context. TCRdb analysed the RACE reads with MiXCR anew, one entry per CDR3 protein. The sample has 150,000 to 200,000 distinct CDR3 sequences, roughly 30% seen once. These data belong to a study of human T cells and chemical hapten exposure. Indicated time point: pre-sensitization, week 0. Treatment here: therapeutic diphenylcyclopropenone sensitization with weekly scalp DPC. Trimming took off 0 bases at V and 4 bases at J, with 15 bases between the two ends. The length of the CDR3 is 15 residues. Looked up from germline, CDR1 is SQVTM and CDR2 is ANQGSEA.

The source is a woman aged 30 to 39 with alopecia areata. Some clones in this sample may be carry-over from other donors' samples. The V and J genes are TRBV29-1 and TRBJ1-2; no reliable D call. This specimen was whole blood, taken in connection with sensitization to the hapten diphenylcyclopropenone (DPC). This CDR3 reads CSVEDRAVSGYGYTF. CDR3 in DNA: TGCAGCGTTGAAGATCGGGCAGTGTCCGGCTATGGCTACACCTTC.